This is a list of T cell receptor beta chains from one sample in a study of radiation and T cells in renal cell carcinoma. Some clones are missing from TCRdb's copy, which holds only in-frame ones; the method was immunoSEQ multiplex PCR. The sample yields 50,000 to 75,000 clones, around 72% seen once. This material consisted of blood, taken from a patient whose treatment included radiotherapy and nephrectomy. These receptor sequences come from a man in his sixties with renal cell carcinoma. The CDR3 runs from the conserved cysteine through the conserved F or W. The D gene is left open where the match is weak. Some rows have no size entry. The others give once, few or many, or a class for an expanded clone.

d_call cdr3_length clone_size j_call v_call cdr3_nt cdr3_aa
- 17 - TRBJ2-7 TRBV7-2 TGTGCCAGCAGCTTAGTTGGAGGGGGGGTCAGCTCCTACGAGCAGTACTTC CASSLVGGGVSSYEQYF
- 15 - TRBJ2-2 TRBV2 TGTGCCAGCAGCGTAACCTTAACTCGGGTTGGAGAGCTGTTTTTT CASSVTLTRVGELFF
- 12 - TRBJ1-5 TRBV30 TGTGCCTGGAGTCGAACCCGAGGGCCCCAGCATTTT CAWSRTRGPQHF
- 12 - TRBJ2-5 TRBV27 TGTGCCAGCAGCCAACGGAGGGAGACCCAGTACTTC CASSQRRETQYF
- 16 - TRBJ2-1 TRBV12-5 TGTGCTAGTGGTTTGGTATTAACAGGGTCTGGTAATGAGCAGTTCTTC CASGLVLTGSGNEQFF
- 15 few TRBJ1-2 TRBV28 TGTGCCAGCAGTGGGGAGGGGGTCTTGGTCTATGGCTACACCTTC CASSGEGVLVYGYTF
- 13 once TRBJ1-2 TRBV19 TGTGCCAGTAGTATAGAATGGGGCCGCGGCTACACCTTC CASSIEWGRGYTF
TRBD2 16 - TRBJ2-1 TRBV11-2 TGTGCCAGCAGCTTACTTGTGAGCGGGGGGGGAGGTGAGCAGTTCTTC CASSLLVSGGGGEQFF
- 16 once TRBJ1-1 TRBV7-2 TGTGCCAGCAGCTTAGGGTGGGGGCTCCAGAACACTGAAGCTTTCTTT CASSLGWGLQNTEAFF
- 15 - TRBJ1-5 TRBV18 TGTGCCAGCTCACCGCAAGCAGGGAGCAATCAGCCCCAGCATTTT CASSPQAGSNQPQHF
- 13 - TRBJ1-1 TRBV7-2 TGTGCCAGCAGCTTAGCCCTGAACACTGAAGCTTTCTTT CASSLALNTEAFF
TRBD1 15 once TRBJ1-1 TRBV7-9 TGTGCCAGCAGCTTAGAAGGGACAGGGGAGGTGGAAGCTTTCTTT CASSLEGTGEVEAFF
- 12 - TRBJ2-2 TRBV30 TGTGCCTGGAGTACCGTCACCGGGGAGCTGTTTTTT CAWSTVTGELFF
- 15 - TRBJ2-5 TRBV5-4 TGTGCCAGCAGCTCCTATCGACAGGACCAAGAGACCCAGTACTTC CASSSYRQDQETQYF
TRBD1 20 - TRBJ2-1 TRBV14 TGTGCCAGCAGCCGACTACCGGGACAGGGTTTTGAGGGGACATACAATGAGCAGTTCTTC CASSRLPGQGFEGTYNEQFF
- 14 few TRBJ1-1 TRBV10-3 TGTGCCATCAGTGGGGGCACCGACGGCACTGAAGCTTTCTTT CAISGGTDGTEAFF
- 16 - TRBJ2-2 TRBV5-4 TGTGCCAGCAGCTTGTATCGGACAACGAACACCGGGGAGCTGTTTTTT CASSLYRTTNTGELFF
- 14 - TRBJ2-7 TRBV19 TGTGCCAGTAGTAAAGTGGACAGCTCCTACGAGCAGTACTTC CASSKVDSSYEQYF
- 15 - TRBJ2-7 TRBV11-2 TGTGCCAGCAGCACAACGACAGGGAGGCGGTACGAGCAGTACTTC CASSTTTGRRYEQYF
TRBD1 16 - TRBJ2-7 TRBV13 TGTGCCAGCAGCTTAGCGTTTGGACAGGGGGGCCACGAGCAGTACTTC CASSLAFGQGGHEQYF
- 15 once TRBJ2-4 TRBV11-2 TGTGCCAGCAGCCCATGGACAGCAGCCAAAAACATTCAGTACTTC CASSPWTAAKNIQYF
- 15 - TRBJ2-5 TRBV4-1 TGCGCCAGCAGCCAAGGGACTGCGGGGCAAGAGACCCAGTACTTC CASSQGTAGQETQYF
- 12 - TRBJ2-1 TRBV15 TGTGCCACCAGCAGAGGAGGCTACCAAGGGATCTTC CATSRGGYQGIF
- 14 - TRBJ2-7 TRBV6-5 TGTGCCAGCAGTTACTCTGGGAGCGTCAACGAGCAGTACTTC CASSYSGSVNEQYF
- 11 - TRBJ2-7 TRBV28 TGTGCCAGCACCTCAGTATACGAGCAGTACTTC CASTSVYEQYF
- 13 - TRBJ2-7 TRBV12-5 TGTGCTAGTGGTTTGGTTTCCTCCTACGAGCAGTACTTC CASGLVSSYEQYF
TRBD2 14 - TRBJ2-5 TRBV29-1 TGCAGCGGGCTAGGACTAGCGGGGCAAGAGACCCAGTACTTC CSGLGLAGQETQYF
- 14 - TRBJ1-5 TRBV2 TGTGCCAGCAAACGAGGACCGTCTGGCCAGCCCCAGCATTTT CASKRGPSGQPQHF
- 11 - TRBJ2-5 TRBV19 TGTGCCAGTAGTACGCAAGAGACCCAGTACTTC CASSTQETQYF
- 13 - TRBJ1-6 TRBV10-3 TGTGCCATCCTGATCGATTATAATTCACCCCTCCACTTT CAILIDYNSPLHF
- 16 - TRBJ1-3 TRBV14 TGTGCCAGCAGCCAAACATCAGGGGCGCCCGGAAACACCATATATTTT CASSQTSGAPGNTIYF
- 11 - TRBJ2-3 TRBV6-1 TGTGCCAGCAGGTCGACAGATACGCAGTATTTT CASRSTDTQYF
- 15 - TRBJ2-5 TRBV5-1 TGCGCCAGCAGCGGGGCTGGACAAGTACAAGAGACCCAGTACTTC CASSGAGQVQETQYF
TRBD2 15 - TRBJ2-5 TRBV5-1 TGCGCCACCTCCGGGGGGCTAGCGGGCCAAGAGACCCAGTACTTC CATSGGLAGQETQYF
- 14 - TRBJ1-1 TRBV2 TGTGCCAGCAGTGTGTCAGGGAGACGGACTGAAGCTTTCTTT CASSVSGRRTEAFF
TRBD1 14 - TRBJ2-3 TRBV5-1 TGCGCCAGCAGCTTGGGACAGGGTGGAGATACGCAGTATTTT CASSLGQGGDTQYF
TRBD2 14 - TRBJ2-1 TRBV5-6 TGTGCCAGCAGCCCTAGCGGGATGTACAATGAGCAGTTCTTC CASSPSGMYNEQFF
- 14 - TRBJ1-3 TRBV7-2 TGTGCCAGCAGTTTAGGGAGGGCTGGAAACACCATATATTTT CASSLGRAGNTIYF
- 14 - TRBJ1-5 TRBV27 TGTGCCAGCCGAACAGGACTTAGCAATCAGCCCCAGCATTTT CASRTGLSNQPQHF
- 15 - TRBJ2-5 TRBV19 TGTGCCAGTAGTCATGGACGGGGCCGAGAGGAGACCCAGTACTTC CASSHGRGREETQYF
- 16 - TRBJ2-1 TRBV12-5 TGTGCTAGTGGTCTTCAAATTACCCGACCCTACAATGAGCAGTTCTTC CASGLQITRPYNEQFF
TRBD1 14 few TRBJ1-5 TRBV5-1 TGCGCCAGCAGCTTGGAGGGGGCCCCACAGCCCCAGCATTTT CASSLEGAPQPQHF